A selection of T cell receptor beta chains follows, all from one sample in a study of CD4 T cells in relation to SARS-CoV-2 and coronaviruses. Assay used: immunoSEQ multiplex PCR; TCRdb lists only in-frame clones, some missing. The sample gives about 21,000 clones, roughly four fifths of which show up once; 21% is in the top ten. Antigens of these TCRs are unknown. What was sequenced was CD4+ T cells from PBMCs, cultured in vitro. Every receptor here comes from a human donor in good health. The CDR3 runs from the conserved cysteine through the conserved F or W. A D gene is named only where the DNA matches it firmly. Only some rows state a clone size, as once, few, many or a class for expanded clones.

TRBD1	TRBV6-2/TRBV6-3	NA	TRBJ1-6	CASSQGTGRSPLHF	TGTGCCAGCAGTCAAGGGACAGGGAGATCACCCCTCCACTTT
NA	TRBV5-4	few	TRBJ2-3	CASSSSPTDTQYF	TGTGCCAGCAGCTCCAGCCCCACAGATACGCAGTATTTT
NA	TRBV6-5	NA	TRBJ1-2	CASYDTDGPSAGYTF	TGTGCCAGCTATGATACCGACGGCCCTTCGGCTGGCTACACCTTC
TRBD1	TRBV7-9	NA	TRBJ1-2	CASSLGDRDSTF	TGTGCCAGCAGCTTAGGAGACAGGGACAGCACATTC
TRBD2	TRBV27	NA	TRBJ2-4	CASSWAGGLRGAKNIQYF	TGTGCCAGCAGTTGGGCGGGAGGACTTCGGGGGGCCAAAAACATTCAGTACTTC
NA	TRBV18	once	TRBJ1-4	CASSLETGVQEKLFF	TGTGCCAGCTCACTAGAGACGGGGGTCCAAGAAAAACTGTTTTTT
TRBD2	TRBV5-1	few	TRBJ2-3	CASSLGVAGGTSDTQYF	TGCGCCAGCAGCTTGGGAGTAGCGGGAGGAACCTCCGATACGCAGTATTTT
NA	TRBV3-1/TRBV3-2	NA	TRBJ1-6	CASSQEDRDNSPLHF	TGTGCCAGCAGCCAAGAAGACAGAGATAATTCACCCCTCCACTTT
NA	TRBV5-4	NA	TRBJ1-4	CASSVDRSTNEKLFF	TGTGCCAGCAGCGTAGACAGATCAACTAATGAAAAACTGTTTTTT
NA	TRBV5-1	once	TRBJ2-7	CASSLAEGAPHEQYF	TGCGCCAGCAGCTTGGCGGAGGGGGCGCCTCACGAGCAGTACTTC
NA	TRBV18	NA	TRBJ2-3	CASSPYTDTQYF	TGTGCCAGCTCACCATATACAGATACGCAGTATTTT
NA	TRBV21-1	NA	TRBJ2-2	CATPGQGVTGELFF	TGTGCCACTCCGGGACAGGGGGTCACCGGGGAGCTGTTTTTT
NA	TRBV3-1/TRBV3-2	NA	TRBJ2-3	CASSQEWGAGDTQYF	TGTGCCAGCAGCCAAGAATGGGGGGCTGGAGATACGCAGTATTTT
NA	TRBV29-1	NA	TRBJ1-3	CSVEAPNSGNTIYF	TGCAGCGTTGAGGCCCCAAACTCTGGAAACACCATATATTTT
NA	TRBV7-2	NA	TRBJ1-5	CASSLAGGYSNQPQHF	TGTGCCAGCAGCTTAGCGGGGGGCTATAGCAATCAGCCCCAGCATTTT
NA	TRBV9	NA	TRBJ1-1	CASSVGDTNTEAFF	TGTGCCAGCAGCGTAGGAGACACGAACACTGAAGCTTTCTTT
NA	TRBV6-2/TRBV6-3	once	TRBJ1-2	CASSSGGPSGYTF	TGTGCCAGCAGTTCCGGGGGACCCAGTGGCTACACCTTC
NA	TRBV4-1	few	TRBJ1-4	CASSHSRLGGEKLFF	TGCGCCAGCAGCCACTCACGCCTTGGAGGTGAAAAACTGTTTTTT
NA	TRBV6-2/TRBV6-3	NA	TRBJ1-4	CASSTSINPTNEKLFF	TGTGCCAGCAGTACTTCAATCAATCCAACTAATGAAAAACTGTTTTTT
NA	TRBV3-1/TRBV3-2	NA	TRBJ2-1	CASSSRGDYNEQFF	TGTGCCAGCAGCTCACGCGGGGACTACAATGAGCAGTTCTTC
NA	TRBV2	NA	TRBJ1-5	CASRGHNSNQPQHF	TGTGCCAGCAGGGGCCACAATAGCAATCAGCCCCAGCATTTT
TRBD1	TRBV5-4	few	TRBJ1-2	CASSATGGAQGYTF	TGTGCCAGCAGTGCAACAGGGGGCGCACAGGGCTACACCTTC
NA	TRBV27	NA	TRBJ1-4	CASSLGGQGYEKLFF	TGTGCCAGCAGTTTAGGGGGGCAGGGTTATGAAAAACTGTTTTTT
NA	TRBV11-3	NA	TRBJ2-2	CASSFRGEVTGELFF	TGTGCCAGCAGCTTTAGGGGGGAAGTGACCGGGGAGCTGTTTTTT
NA	TRBV3-1/TRBV3-2	NA	TRBJ1-6	CASSQTGDSYNSPLHF	TGTGCCAGCAGCCAAACCGGGGACTCCTATAATTCACCCCTCCACTTT
NA	TRBV7-2	NA	TRBJ1-1	CASSLIDSSTEAFF	TGTGCCAGCAGCTTAATCGACAGTTCCACTGAAGCTTTCTTT
NA	TRBV5-6	NA	TRBJ1-2	CASSLVGRQGYTF	TGTGCCAGCAGCTTGGTAGGCCGGCAGGGCTACACCTTC
TRBD1	TRBV5-4	NA	TRBJ1-2	CASSLDRGIGGNYGYTF	TGTGCCAGCAGCTTGGACAGGGGTATCGGTGGTAACTATGGCTACACCTTC
NA	TRBV5-1	NA	TRBJ2-6	CASSLALRGAGANVLTF	TGCGCCAGCAGCTTGGCCTTGAGAGGGGCTGGGGCCAACGTCCTGACTTTC
TRBD2	TRBV5-1	NA	TRBJ2-3	CASSEGTSGFTDTQYF	TGCGCCAGCAGCGAAGGGACTAGCGGATTCACAGATACGCAGTATTTT
NA	TRBV3-1/TRBV3-2	NA	TRBJ1-2	CASSHLTNNYGYTF	TGTGCCAGCAGCCACCTGACCAATAACTATGGCTACACCTTC
NA	TRBV6-5	once	TRBJ1-1	CASSYVRGNTEAFF	TGTGCCAGCAGTTACGTTAGGGGGAACACTGAAGCTTTCTTT
TRBD2	TRBV2	once	TRBJ2-7	CASSALVGGDYEQYF	TGTGCCAGCAGCGCCCTGGTGGGGGGGGATTACGAGCAGTACTTC
TRBD1	TRBV2	few	TRBJ1-1	CASNDRATEAFF	TGTGCCAGCAATGACAGGGCCACTGAAGCTTTCTTT
NA	TRBV9	NA	TRBJ1-3	CASSQTPGNTIYF	TGTGCCAGCAGCCAGACGCCTGGAAACACCATATATTTT
TRBD2	TRBV7-2	NA	TRBJ2-7	CASSNGGYGYEQYF	TGTGCCAGCAGCAACGGGGGGTATGGGTACGAGCAGTACTTC
NA	TRBV30	NA	TRBJ1-2	CACPGPAGYGYTF	TGTGCCTGCCCGGGACCCGCAGGGTACGGCTACACCTTC
NA	TRBV18	NA	TRBJ2-5	CASSGARGAQETQYF	TGTGCCAGCTCAGGAGCCAGGGGCGCCCAAGAGACCCAGTACTTC
NA	TRBV5-6	NA	TRBJ2-3	CASSTGHTDTQYF	TGTGCCAGCAGCACAGGGCACACAGATACGCAGTATTTT
NA	TRBV3-1/TRBV3-2	NA	TRBJ2-1	CASSQDYGSNNEQFF	TGTGCCAGCAGCCAAGATTACGGGAGCAACAATGAGCAGTTCTTC
TRBD2	TRBV29-1	once	TRBJ2-1	CSVKIGTSGYNEQFF	TGCAGCGTTAAGATCGGGACTAGCGGATACAATGAGCAGTTCTTC
NA	TRBV5-8	NA	TRBJ1-1	CASSTRVRNTEAFF	TGTGCCAGCAGCACCCGGGTGAGGAACACTGAAGCTTTCTTT
NA	TRBV5-1	NA	TRBJ2-2	CASSLVSGMGTGELFF	TGCGCCAGCAGCTTAGTATCGGGAATGGGGACCGGGGAGCTGTTTTTT